Listed here are 2 T cell receptor beta chains from one sample, sequenced in a study of cytomegalovirus exposure and HLA in healthy donors. A multiplex PCR was run with 60 Vbeta primers and 13 Jbeta primers. Measured with immunoSEQ multiplex PCR; TCRdb has only the in-frame clones, and not every one. The sample lists 65,000 or so clones, approximately 80% seen once, with about 3.6% in the top ten. The sequenced material came from PBMCs. These receptors came from a woman aged 40 to 55 in good health and CMV-seropositive.

V is TRBV7-2 and J is TRBJ1-3; D gene ambiguous. CDR3 length equals 15 residues. Per germline, CDR1 SGHTA and CDR2 FQGNSA. Between the trimmed V and J ends, which lost 5 bases and 6 bases, there was a span of 17 bases. Written as DNA, the CDR3 is TGTGCCAGCAGCCAATCCAGAGTGACTCTAAACACCATATATTTT. Protein product: CASSQSRVTLNTIYF.

The rearrangement uses TRBV28 and TRBJ1-3; D not resolved. This CDR3 region has 12 residues. The germline gives CDR1 MDHEN, CDR2 SYDVKM. Trimming shortened V by 4 bases and J by 3 bases, and 4 bases separated the two germline ends. The CDR3 region is CASSSLGNTIYF. The CDR3 DNA follows: TGTGCCAGCAGTTCCCTTGGAAACACCATATATTTT.